These 24 T cell receptor beta chains originate from one sample sequenced in a study of CD4+ T cells in melanoma. Measured with immunoSEQ multiplex PCR; TCRdb has only the in-frame clones, and not every one. The sample includes roughly 16,000 clones, more than 70% of them seen just once. Material: cells from a culture (not recorded whether cultured in vitro). The receptors come from a human donor with melanoma.

This chain uses TRBV19 with TRBJ2-7; TRBD1 agrees at 9 bases. V was pared by 6 bases and J by 3 bases, with 3 bases of the junction left unmatched. Per the germline V gene, CDR1 is LNHDA and CDR2 is SQIVND (reference sequence). The length of the CDR3 is 13 residues. The CDR3 loop is CASRDRGHYEQYF. Here the CDR3 DNA reads TGTGCCAGTAGGGACAGGGGTCACTACGAGCAGTACTTC.

The DNA of the CDR3 is TGCGCCAGCAGCTTGGGCGGTAGCGGGAGCTCTGGGGCCAACGTCCTGACTTTC. Protein: CASSLGGSGSSGANVLTF. The genes are TRBV5-1 and TRBJ2-6; 9 bases are a match to TRBD2. V was clipped by 0 bases and J by 0 bases; unmatched bases: 4. In germline, CDR1 is SGHRS, CDR2 YFSETQ. The CDR3 has 18 residues.

The chain combines TRBV2 with TRBJ2-7, with D perhaps TRBD2 (6 bases). The CDR3 has 14 amino acids. V shed 5 bases and J shed 0 bases, with 11 bases lying between them. From germline, CDR1 is SNHLY and CDR2 FYNNEI. The CDR3 DNA sequence: TGTGCCAGCAGTCGAGCGGGTAGCTCCTACGAGCAGTACTTC. Translating gives CASSRAGSSYEQYF.

As for this clone: One end of the junction is discordant with germline, which a read error may explain. V usage is TRBV5-4 and J usage is TRBJ1-1, with D maybe TRBD1 (5 bases). The CDR3 has 14 amino acids. Germline V gene data show CDR1 as SGHNT and CDR2 as YYREEE (reference sequence). The CDR3 DNA reads as TGCGCCAGCAGCTCCGAGGGGATGGGGACTGAAGCTTTCTTT. This gives the protein CASSSEGMGTEAFF.

This clone has more than one count but fewer than ten. This sequence joins TRBV2 and TRBJ1-2; D possibly corresponds to TRBD1 (5 bases). V was cut by 4 bases and J by 3 bases, with 9 bases left in between. Germline CDR1 reads SNHLY; CDR2 reads FYNNEI. This CDR3 has 13 amino acids. This CDR3 reads CASSVKGHYGYTF. CDR3 nucleotide sequence: TGTGCCAGCAGTGTCAAGGGGCACTATGGCTACACCTTC.

The chain couples TRBV5-1 to TRBJ1-3, with D perhaps matching TRBD1 (6 bases). Germline V gives CDR1 SGHRS, CDR2 YFSETQ. The ends were cut back, 3 bases at V and 1 base at J, with 11 bases in the middle. CDR3 length: 15 amino acids. The CDR3 loop reads CASSSLQGSGNTIYF. The CDR3 DNA reads as TGCGCCAGCAGCTCCTTACAGGGTTCTGGAAACACCATATATTTT. The full variable domain, its missing parts supplied by reference TRBV5-1 and TRBJ1-3, is KAGVTQTPRYLIKTRGQQVTLSCSPISGHRSVSWYQQTPGQGLQFLFEYFSETQRNKGNFPGRFSGRQFSNSRSEMNVSTLELGDSALYLCASSSLQGSGNTIYFGEGSWLTVV.

This chain links TRBV5-4 with TRBJ1-1, with D tentatively TRBD1 (5 bases). This CDR3 has 15 amino acids. Per germline, CDR1 SGHNT and CDR2 YYREEE (reference sequence). The germline V and J ends were trimmed by 4 bases and 2 bases, with 15 bases remaining between them. The CDR3 here is CASSPRGGPNTEAFF. CDR3 DNA: TGTGCCAGCAGCCCCCGTGGGGGTCCAAACACTGAAGCTTTCTTT.

This clone has only a few counts. The chain combines TRBV5-1 with TRBJ1-2; 7 bases line up with TRBD1. This CDR3 has 12 amino acids. The germline gives CDR1 SGHRS, CDR2 YFSETQ. With V trimmed by 10 bases and J by 6 bases, 9 bases remained unmatched. CDR3 bases: TGCGCCCGTTTAAATACAGGGGATGGCTACACCTTC. It translates to CARLNTGDGYTF.

The chain employs TRBV10-2 and TRBJ1-1, with D maybe TRBD1 (5 bases). Germline CDR1 is WSHSY and CDR2 is SAAADI. Trimming stripped 6 bases from V and 1 base from J, with 12 bases between. The CDR3 has 14 amino acids. The CDR3 DNA reads TGCGCCAGCAGGGGCCAGGGCCCGAACACTGAAGCTTTCTTT. Translated: CASRGQGPNTEAFF.

The chain employs TRBV6-5 and TRBJ1-5; D not certain. Per the germline V gene, CDR1 is MNHEY and CDR2 is SVGAGI. V lost 5 bases, J lost 7 bases, and 15 bases lay in between. CDR3 length: 14 amino acids. This chain's CDR3 is CASSMAGTGQPQHF. The DNA of the CDR3 is TGTGCCAGCAGTATGGCGGGAACTGGACAGCCCCAGCATTTT.

CDR3 sequence (DNA): TGTGCCACACTCCGGGACAGGGAATTCAATCAGCCCCAGCATTTT. Its translation: CATLRDREFNQPQHF. The chain recombines TRBV6-1 with TRBJ1-5; TRBD1 matches 9 bases. The CDR3 totals 15 residues. Germline CDR1 MNHNS, CDR2 SASEGT. V lost 10 bases, J lost 3 bases, and 10 bases stayed unmatched.

This chain links TRBV5-1 with TRBJ1-2; D uncertain. The CDR3 totals 14 residues. Germline CDR1 SGHRS, CDR2 YFSETQ. Trimming removed 1 base from V and 4 bases from J, with 11 bases in between. CDR3 residues: CASSLTVGGYGYTF. The CDR3 nucleotides read TGCGCCAGCAGCTTGACGGTAGGAGGCTATGGCTACACCTTC.

The chain joins TRBV19 to TRBJ1-5; 7 positions agree with TRBD1. This CDR3 has 14 amino acids. Germline V lookup: CDR1 LNHDA, CDR2 SQIVND (reference sequence). After removal of 11 bases from V and 7 bases from J, the junction contained 14 bases not matched to a gene. The CDR3 loop reads CASTLRGVGQPQHF. The CDR3 region has the DNA TGTGCCTCGACTCTCAGGGGGGTCGGCCAGCCCCAGCATTTT.

This CDR3 is CASSRGGYTDTQYF. The CDR3, as DNA: TGCGCCAGCAGCCGGGGGGGCTACACAGATACGCAGTATTTT. The V gene is TRBV5-1, the J gene TRBJ2-3; 8 bases are a match to TRBD2. Germline assignment: CDR1 SGHRS and CDR2 YFSETQ. The CDR3 has 14 residues. V was clipped by 4 bases and J by 2 bases; unmatched bases: 3. The full variable domain, with the rest looked up from reference TRBV5-1 and TRBJ2-3, is KAGVTQTPRYLIKTRGQQVTLSCSPISGHRSVSWYQQTPGQGLQFLFEYFSETQRNKGNFPGRFSGRQFSNSRSEMNVSTLELGDSALYLCASSRGGYTDTQYFGPGTRLTVL.

The rearrangement joins TRBV2 to TRBJ2-3; D perhaps matches TRBD2 (6 bases). CDR1 is SNHLY and CDR2 is FYNNEI in the germline V gene. The CDR3 length is 14 residues. Trimming stripped 8 bases from V and 0 bases from J, with 12 bases between. CDR3 region: CASGLRGSTDTQYF. CDR3 DNA: TGTGCCAGCGGCTTGCGGGGCAGCACAGATACGCAGTATTTT.

The gene calls are TRBV19 and TRBJ1-2; the D is unclear. Germline loops: CDR1 LNHDA, CDR2 SQIVND (reference sequence). The CDR3 is 15 amino acids. The V end lost 2 bases, the J end lost 7 bases, and 17 bases lay between the germline ends. The CDR3 here is CASSITATPYGGYTF. DNA of the CDR3: TGTGCCAGTAGTATAACGGCGACCCCTTATGGTGGCTACACCTTC.

The chain carries TRBV5-1 and TRBJ2-7, with D possibly called TRBD1 or TRBD2 (5 bases each). The CDR3 has 14 residues. The germline V gene encodes CDR1 SGHRS and CDR2 YFSETQ. The V end was cut by 1 base, the J end by 5 bases, with 13 bases between. The CDR3 DNA sequence: TGCGCCAGCAGCTTGTTCGGGACGGTGGACGAGCAGTACTTC. This sequence encodes CASSLFGTVDEQYF.

The V call is TRBV18, the J call TRBJ2-3, with 7 bases matching TRBD2. CDR3 length: 14 amino acids. The germline CDR1 and CDR2 sequences are KGHSH and LQKENI. The V segment lost 4 bases and the J segment 6 bases; nucleotides outside the gene matches: 7. CDR3 nucleotide sequence: TGTGCCAGCTCACTTTTGGCGGGGGATGATACGCAGTATTTT. It codes for CASSLLAGDDTQYF. The variable domain in full, completed from reference TRBV18 and TRBJ2-3, reads NAGVMQNPRHLVRRRGQEARLRCSPMKGHSHVYWYRQLPEEGLKFMVYLQKENIIDESGMPKERFSAEFPKEGPSILRIQQVVRGDSAAYFCASSLLAGDDTQYFGPGTRLTVL.

The V gene is TRBV5-1, the J gene TRBJ2-2; the D gene is possibly TRBD1 (6 bases). The CDR3 is made up of 15 amino acids. The V end lost 4 bases, the J end lost 6 bases, and 16 bases lay between the germline ends. Germline V lookup: CDR1 SGHRS, CDR2 YFSETQ. The CDR3 spells CASSPSTGFAGELFF. The DNA for the CDR3 is TGCGCCAGCAGCCCAAGCACAGGGTTCGCCGGGGAGCTGTTTTTT.

The chain couples TRBV10-2 to TRBJ2-3; maybe TRBD1 (5 bases). This CDR3 spans 14 amino acids. Trimming stripped 5 bases from V and 4 bases from J, with 13 bases between. Germline loops: CDR1 WSHSY, CDR2 SAAADI. The CDR3 loop is CASSRTRAADTQYF. CDR3 bases: TGCGCCAGCAGTAGGACAAGGGCGGCAGATACGCAGTATTTT.

This chain's CDR3 is CASSPTVSGSPLHF. CDR3 nucleotides: TGTGCCAGCTCTCCGACAGTGTCAGGATCACCCCTCCACTTT. The rearrangement uses TRBV18 and TRBJ1-6; D perhaps matches TRBD1 (5 bases). Germline assignment: CDR1 KGHSH and CDR2 LQKENI. The CDR3 is 14 amino acids. With 6 bases removed from V and 10 bases from J, the gap between germline ends came to 16 bases.

The chain employs TRBV6-1 and TRBJ2-7, with 7 bases aligning to TRBD1. CDR3 size: 12 residues. V was pared by 6 bases and J by 5 bases, with 4 bases of the junction left unmatched. The V gene's germline CDR1 is MNHNS and CDR2 SASEGT. In DNA, the CDR3 is TGTGCCAGCAGCCGACAGGGTCACGAGCAGTACTTC. Translation gives CASSRQGHEQYF.

CDR3 sequence: CASSEGTVLSPLHF. CDR3 nucleotide sequence: TGTGCCAGCAGCGAAGGGACAGTACTTTCACCCCTCCACTTT. The genes are TRBV9 and TRBJ1-6; 7 nucleotides agree with TRBD1. This CDR3 has 14 amino acids. V gave up 3 bases and J gave up 9 bases; unmatched junction bases: 6. CDR1 SGDLS and CDR2 YYNGEE come from the germline V gene.

The J gene is TRBJ2-3, the V gene TRBV18; a possible D gene is TRBD2 (6 bases). This CDR3 has 16 residues. V dropped 3 bases and J dropped 2 bases, with 15 bases sitting between them. Germline loops: CDR1 KGHSH, CDR2 LQKENI. The CDR3 region is CASSPITSPFTDTQYF. The CDR3 nucleotides are TGTGCCAGCTCACCCATTACTAGCCCTTTCACAGATACGCAGTATTTT. The whole variable domain, filled in from reference TRBV18 and TRBJ2-3, reads NAGVMQNPRHLVRRRGQEARLRCSPMKGHSHVYWYRQLPEEGLKFMVYLQKENIIDESGMPKERFSAEFPKEGPSILRIQQVVRGDSAAYFCASSPITSPFTDTQYFGPGTRLTVL.